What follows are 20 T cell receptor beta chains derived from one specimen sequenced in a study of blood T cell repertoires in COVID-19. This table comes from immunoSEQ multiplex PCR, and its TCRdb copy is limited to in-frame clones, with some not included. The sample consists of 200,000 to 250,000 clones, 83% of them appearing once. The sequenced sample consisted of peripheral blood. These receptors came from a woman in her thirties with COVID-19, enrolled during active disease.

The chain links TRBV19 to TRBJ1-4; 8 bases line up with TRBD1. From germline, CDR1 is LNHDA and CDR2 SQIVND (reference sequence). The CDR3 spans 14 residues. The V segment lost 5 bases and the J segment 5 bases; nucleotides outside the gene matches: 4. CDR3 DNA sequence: TGTGCCAGTAGTTCACAGGGGGAAAATGAAAAACTGTTTTTT. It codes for CASSSQGENEKLFF.

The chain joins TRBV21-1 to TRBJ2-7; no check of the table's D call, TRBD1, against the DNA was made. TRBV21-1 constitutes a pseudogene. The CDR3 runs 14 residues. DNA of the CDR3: TGTGCCAGCAGCAGGCAACCGCAGGGCTACGAGCAGTACTTC. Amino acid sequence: CASSRQPQGYEQYF.

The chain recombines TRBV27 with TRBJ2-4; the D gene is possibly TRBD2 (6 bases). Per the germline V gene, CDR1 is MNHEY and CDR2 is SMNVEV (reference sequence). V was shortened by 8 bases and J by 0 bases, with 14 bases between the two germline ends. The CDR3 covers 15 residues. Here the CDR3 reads CASPWGTLAKNIQYF. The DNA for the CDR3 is TGTGCCAGCCCTTGGGGGACTTTAGCCAAAAACATTCAGTACTTC.

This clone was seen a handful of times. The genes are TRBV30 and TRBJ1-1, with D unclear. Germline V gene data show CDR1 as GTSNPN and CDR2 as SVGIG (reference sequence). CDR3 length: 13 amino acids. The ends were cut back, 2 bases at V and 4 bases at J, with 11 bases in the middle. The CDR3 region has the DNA TGTGCCTGGAGTATAGAGGGAGGCACTGAAGCTTTCTTT. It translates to CAWSIEGGTEAFF.

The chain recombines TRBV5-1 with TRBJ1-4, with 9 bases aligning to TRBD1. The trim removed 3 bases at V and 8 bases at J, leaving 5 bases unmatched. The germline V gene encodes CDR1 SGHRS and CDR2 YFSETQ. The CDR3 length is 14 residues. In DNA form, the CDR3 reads TGCGCCAGCAGCTCGGACAGGGGTGGCGAAAAACTGTTTTTT. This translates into CASSSDRGGEKLFF. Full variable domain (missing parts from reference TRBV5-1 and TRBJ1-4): KAGVTQTPRYLIKTRGQQVTLSCSPISGHRSVSWYQQTPGQGLQFLFEYFSETQRNKGNFPGRFSGRQFSNSRSEMNVSTLELGDSALYLCASSSDRGGEKLFFGSGTQLSVL.

CDR3 DNA: TGTGCCAGCAGCTCTAGTTGGTTCTATGGCTACACCTTC. Translated: CASSSSWFYGYTF. This rearrangement joins TRBV11-2 to TRBJ1-2; D ambiguous. This CDR3 contains 13 residues. Trimming took 4 bases from V and 4 from J, leaving 10 bases between them. Germline CDR1 is SGHAT and CDR2 is FQNNGV.

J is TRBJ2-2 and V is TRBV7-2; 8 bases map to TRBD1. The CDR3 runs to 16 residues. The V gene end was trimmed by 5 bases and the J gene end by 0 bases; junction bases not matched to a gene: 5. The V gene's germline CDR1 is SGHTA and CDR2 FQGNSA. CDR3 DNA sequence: TGTGCCAGCAGCCCCAGGGGGCCCACGAACACCGGGGAGCTGTTTTTT. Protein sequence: CASSPRGPTNTGELFF.

CDR3 nucleotide sequence: TGTGCCACCAGTGTCTCAGGGGAGGGCGATACGCAGTATTTT. This codes for CATSVSGEGDTQYF. The rearrangement joins TRBV24-1 to TRBJ2-3, with a weak D call TRBD2 (7 bases). The CDR3 runs to 14 residues. Germline V gene data show CDR1 as KGHDR and CDR2 as SFDVKD. Trimming left V 5 bases short and J 6 bases short, with 14 bases between.

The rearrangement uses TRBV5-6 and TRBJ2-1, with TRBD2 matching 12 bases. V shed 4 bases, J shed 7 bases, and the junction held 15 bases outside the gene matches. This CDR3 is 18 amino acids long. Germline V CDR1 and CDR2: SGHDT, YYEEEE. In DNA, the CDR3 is TGTGCCAGCAGCCCTAGGACTAGCGGGGATACCTGGGAGAATGAGCAGTTCTTC. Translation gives CASSPRTSGDTWENEQFF. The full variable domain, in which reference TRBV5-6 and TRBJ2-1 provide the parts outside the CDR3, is DAGVTQSPTHLIKTRGQQVTLRCSPKSGHDTVSWYQQALGQGPQFIFQYYEEEERQRGNFPDRFSGHQFPNYSSELNVNALLLGDSALYLCASSPRTSGDTWENEQFFGPGTRLTVL.

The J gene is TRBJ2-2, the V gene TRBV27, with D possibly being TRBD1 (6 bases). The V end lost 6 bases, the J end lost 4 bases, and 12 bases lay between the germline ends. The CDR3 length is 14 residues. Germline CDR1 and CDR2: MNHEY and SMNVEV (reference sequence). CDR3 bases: TGTGCCAGCAGCCTACAGGGCGCCACCGGGGAGCTGTTTTTT. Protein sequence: CASSLQGATGELFF.

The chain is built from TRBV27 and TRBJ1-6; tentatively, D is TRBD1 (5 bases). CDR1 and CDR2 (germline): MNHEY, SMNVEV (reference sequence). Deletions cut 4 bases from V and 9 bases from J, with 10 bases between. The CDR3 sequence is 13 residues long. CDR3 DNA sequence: TGTGCCAGCAGTTGGGGAGGGGCTTCACCCCTCCACTTT. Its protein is CASSWGGASPLHF.

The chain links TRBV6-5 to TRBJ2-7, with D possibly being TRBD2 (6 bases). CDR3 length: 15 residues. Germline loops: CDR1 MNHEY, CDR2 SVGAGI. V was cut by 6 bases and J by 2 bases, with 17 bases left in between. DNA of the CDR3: TGTGCCAGCAGACCCCTGGGAGGCGTCGCCTACGAGCAGTACTTC. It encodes CASRPLGGVAYEQYF.

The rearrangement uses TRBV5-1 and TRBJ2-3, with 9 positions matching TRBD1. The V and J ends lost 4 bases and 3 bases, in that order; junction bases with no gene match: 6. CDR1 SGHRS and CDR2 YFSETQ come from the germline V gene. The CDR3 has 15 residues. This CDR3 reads CASSLGQGLTDTQYF. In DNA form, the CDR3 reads TGCGCCAGCAGCCTAGGACAGGGGTTAACAGATACGCAGTATTTT. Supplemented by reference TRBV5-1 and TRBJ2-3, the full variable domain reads KAGVTQTPRYLIKTRGQQVTLSCSPISGHRSVSWYQQTPGQGLQFLFEYFSETQRNKGNFPGRFSGRQFSNSRSEMNVSTLELGDSALYLCASSLGQGLTDTQYFGPGTRLTVL.

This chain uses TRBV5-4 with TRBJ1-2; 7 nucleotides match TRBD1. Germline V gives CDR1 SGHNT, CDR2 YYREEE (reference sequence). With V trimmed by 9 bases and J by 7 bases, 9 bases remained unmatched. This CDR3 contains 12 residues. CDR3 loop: CAIDREASGYTF. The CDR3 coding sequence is TGTGCCATCGACAGGGAAGCGTCTGGCTACACCTTC.

Here the CDR3 DNA reads TGTGCCAGCAGCGTAGCGGGAGAGGCTAAAAATGAGCAGTTCTTC. This gives the protein CASSVAGEAKNEQFF. The chain joins TRBV4-2 to TRBJ2-1, with 9 positions matching TRBD2. This CDR3 is 15 amino acids long. Germline assignment: CDR1 LGHNA and CDR2 YNFKEQ. V was pared by 5 bases and J by 7 bases, with 9 bases of the junction left unmatched.

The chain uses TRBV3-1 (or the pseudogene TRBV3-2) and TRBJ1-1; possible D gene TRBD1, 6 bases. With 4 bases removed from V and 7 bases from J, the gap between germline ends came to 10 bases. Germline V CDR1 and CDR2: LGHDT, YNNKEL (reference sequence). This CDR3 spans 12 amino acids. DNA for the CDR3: TGTGCCAGCAGCCCGACAGGTGGTGAAGCTTTCTTT. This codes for CASSPTGGEAFF.

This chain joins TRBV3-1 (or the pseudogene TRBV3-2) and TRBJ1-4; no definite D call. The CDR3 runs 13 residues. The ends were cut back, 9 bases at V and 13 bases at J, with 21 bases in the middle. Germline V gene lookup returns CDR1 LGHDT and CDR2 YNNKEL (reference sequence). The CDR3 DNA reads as TGTGCCAGACCTAAAGCGGGTGACCCGATACTGTTTTTT. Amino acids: CARPKAGDPILFF.

The CDR3 DNA sequence: TGCAGCGTCTTCATAGCGGCAAACTACGAGCAGTACTTC. Amino acid sequence: CSVFIAANYEQYF. This sequence joins TRBV29-1 and TRBJ2-7, with D possibly matching TRBD2 (6 bases). V was pared by 6 bases and J by 3 bases, with 15 bases between. Per germline, CDR1 SQVTM and CDR2 ANQGSEA. The CDR3 covers 13 residues.

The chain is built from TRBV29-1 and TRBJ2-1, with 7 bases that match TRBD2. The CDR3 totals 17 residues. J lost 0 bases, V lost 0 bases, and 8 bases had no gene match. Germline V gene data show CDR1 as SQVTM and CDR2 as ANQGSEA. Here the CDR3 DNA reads TGCAGCGTTGAAGATCGCGGGAGCTCGAGCTCCTACAATGAGCAGTTCTTC. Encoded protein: CSVEDRGSSSSYNEQFF.

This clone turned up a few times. The CDR3 nucleotides are TGCGCCAGCAGCGTTCCAGACTCTGGAAACACCATATATTTT. Encoded protein: CASSVPDSGNTIYF. V gene TRBV5-1 combines with J gene TRBJ1-3, with D uncertain. The germline V and J ends were trimmed by 4 bases and 0 bases, with 8 bases remaining between them. The CDR3 contains 14 residues. The germline gives CDR1 SGHRS, CDR2 YFSETQ.